The 9 T cell receptor beta chains below all came from one sample that was sequenced in a study of Tregs in tolerant kidney transplant recipients. Some clones are missing from TCRdb's copy, which holds only in-frame ones; the method was immunoSEQ multiplex PCR. The table lists about 87,000 clones, 80% to 95% of them singletons. The sequenced sample was CD4+ T cells from blood, obtained before the transplant. These receptor sequences come from a human donor who received a combined kidney and bone marrow transplant.

This chain uses TRBV10-2 with TRBJ1-1, with 7 bases that match TRBD1. This CDR3 has 13 residues. Germline lookup yields CDR1 WSHSY and CDR2 SAAADI. The V segment lost 2 bases and the J segment 11 bases; nucleotides outside the gene matches: 8. In DNA, the CDR3 is TGCGCCAGCAGTGAGCAGGGGGGAACGTTCGCTTTCTTT. This gives the protein CASSEQGGTFAFF.

The rearrangement links TRBV28 to TRBJ1-5; D may be TRBD1 (5 bases). The V end lost 8 bases, the J end lost 7 bases, and 12 bases lay between the germline ends. The germline V gene encodes CDR1 MDHEN and CDR2 SYDVKM. The CDR3 is 12 residues long. The chain's CDR3 is CASETEGQPQHF. CDR3 in DNA: TGTGCCAGCGAGACAGAAGGGCAGCCCCAGCATTTT.

V is TRBV9 and J is TRBJ2-2; 8 bases align to TRBD1. With V trimmed by 2 bases and J by 7 bases, 10 bases remained unmatched. Germline CDR1 reads SGDLS; CDR2 reads YYNGEE. The CDR3 totals 16 residues. The CDR3 region is CASSVNQGAVIGELFF. In nucleotides, the CDR3 is TGTGCCAGCAGCGTCAATCAGGGGGCTGTTATCGGGGAGCTGTTTTTT.

The rearrangement uses TRBV4-2 and TRBJ1-5, with a weak D call TRBD1 (6 bases). With 4 bases removed from V and 5 bases from J, the gap between germline ends came to 9 bases. The germline V gene encodes CDR1 LGHNA and CDR2 YNFKEQ. This CDR3 contains 13 residues. The CDR3, as DNA: TGTGCCAGCAGCCCGGACAGTTATCAGCCCCAGCATTTT. This encodes CASSPDSYQPQHF.

This chain connects TRBV12-5 to TRBJ2-7; D possibly corresponds to TRBD2 (5 bases). Germline CDR1 and CDR2: LGHNT and FRNRAP. There are 13 residues in the CDR3. Trimming cost V 3 bases and J 4 bases, with 10 bases left between them. The DNA for the CDR3 is TGTGCTAGTGGTTTCGGACTCGGGTACGAGCAGTACTTC. It specifies CASGFGLGYEQYF.

This rearrangement joins TRBV7-6 to TRBJ2-7; D possibly corresponds to TRBD1 (5 bases). V shed 2 bases and J shed 3 bases, with 14 bases lying between them. The germline V gene has CDR1 SGHVS and CDR2 FNYEAQ. The CDR3 is 15 amino acids. The CDR3 DNA is TGTGCCAGCAGCTTATGGCCCGGGCAGGGCTACGAGCAGTACTTC. Amino acid sequence: CASSLWPGQGYEQYF.

The V call is TRBV13, the J call TRBJ1-2; 8 bases are a match to TRBD1. The CDR3 is 15 residues long. Germline V CDR1 and CDR2: PRHDT, FYEKMQ (reference sequence). V lost 3 bases, J lost 7 bases, and 10 bases stayed unmatched. CDR3 nucleotides: TGTGCCAGCAGCTTTAGGGACAGGCCTCGGGGTGGCTACACCTTC. Residues: CASSFRDRPRGGYTF.

This CDR3 reads CASSPNRRPGGANSPLHF. The CDR3, as DNA: TGTGCCAGTAGCCCTAACAGACGACCAGGGGGCGCGAATTCACCCCTCCACTTT. This sequence joins TRBV19 and TRBJ1-6; 8 bases align to TRBD1. With V trimmed by 6 bases and J by 7 bases, 17 bases remained unmatched. Germline CDR1 reads LNHDA; CDR2 reads SQIVND (reference sequence). The CDR3 has 18 residues.

V gene TRBV10-1 combines with J gene TRBJ2-7; 8 positions match TRBD1. The germline CDR1 and CDR2 sequences are WNHNN and SYGVQD (reference sequence). V lost 0 bases, J lost 6 bases, and 13 bases stayed unmatched. This CDR3 is 17 amino acids long. This chain's CDR3 is CASSESGQGALVSEQYF. CDR3 nucleotides: TGCGCCAGCAGTGAGTCAGGGCAGGGGGCGCTTGTGTCCGAGCAGTACTTC.